Listed below are T cell receptor beta chains from one sample, sequenced in a study of technical replicates of blood from several donors. Clones were read by immunoSEQ multiplex PCR, and TCRdb kept only the in-frame ones, dropping some. The sample holds tens of thousands of clones, roughly 98% seen once. Sequencing was done on a sample of T cells isolated from PBMCs. These TCRs come from a human donor in good health. The CDR3 runs from the conserved cysteine through the conserved F or W. A D gene is named only where the DNA matches it firmly. Only some rows state a clone size, as once, few, many or a class for expanded clones.

J,V,size,D,CDR3,DNA
TRBJ1-4,TRBV4-1,NA,NA,CASSREGRGNEKLFF,TGCGCCAGCAGCCGGGAAGGCAGGGGTAATGAAAAACTGTTTTTT
TRBJ1-4,TRBV18,NA,NA,CASSPAQGIREKLFF,TGTGCCAGCTCACCAGCTCAGGGTATCCGTGAAAAACTGTTTTTT
TRBJ1-1,TRBV28,NA,TRBD1,CASSLWGTGNTEAFF,TGTGCCAGCAGTTTATGGGGGACAGGGAACACTGAAGCTTTCTTT
TRBJ2-7,TRBV7-2,NA,NA,CATRPKGLLLYEQYF,TGTGCCACCAGACCTAAAGGACTTTTGCTCTACGAGCAGTACTTC
TRBJ1-2,TRBV5-4,NA,TRBD1,CASSSSTGEGYTF,TGTGCCAGCAGCAGTTCGACAGGGGAAGGCTACACCTTC
TRBJ2-7,TRBV11-2,NA,TRBD2,CASSDVSGRMFYEQYF,TGTGCCAGCAGCGACGTTAGCGGGAGGATGTTCTACGAGCAGTACTTC
TRBJ2-7,TRBV25-1,NA,NA,CASSEWEGVESYEQYF,TGTGCCAGCAGTGAATGGGAAGGGGTCGAGTCCTACGAGCAGTACTTC
TRBJ2-2,TRBV5-1,once,NA,CASSVREMAGELFF,TGCGCCAGCAGCGTTCGGGAGATGGCCGGGGAGCTGTTTTTT
TRBJ2-3,TRBV27,NA,NA,CASSLAPASTDTQYF,TGTGCCAGCAGTTTGGCCCCCGCTAGCACAGATACGCAGTATTTT
TRBJ1-5,TRBV6-6,NA,NA,CASSLTGSPTQHF,TGTGCCAGCAGTTTGACAGGTTCTCCGACCCAGCATTTT
TRBJ2-2,TRBV27,NA,NA,CASSRDKYTGELFF,TGTGCCAGCAGCCGGGACAAGTACACCGGGGAGCTGTTTTTT
TRBJ1-4,TRBV7-8,NA,TRBD1,CASSGPGQSNEKLFF,TGTGCCAGCAGCGGGCCGGGACAGTCTAATGAAAAACTGTTTTTT
TRBJ1-3,TRBV29-1,NA,NA,CTVQVRGSSGNTIYF,TGCACCGTTCAGGTTCGGGGAAGCTCTGGAAACACCATATATTTT
TRBJ2-7,TRBV28,NA,NA,CASRGHPDEQYF,TGTGCCAGCAGGGGACATCCGGACGAGCAGTACTTC
TRBJ2-1,TRBV5-1,NA,TRBD1,CASGQGSTNEQFF,TGCGCCAGCGGACAGGGGAGTACTAATGAGCAGTTCTTC
TRBJ1-1,TRBV6-4,NA,NA,CASSDNGQREAFF,TGTGCCAGCAGTGACAACGGACAGAGAGAAGCTTTCTTT
TRBJ1-1,TRBV7-9,NA,NA,CASSETPRTEAFF,TGTGCCAGCAGTGAGACCCCCAGGACTGAAGCTTTCTTT
TRBJ2-1,TRBV27,NA,NA,CASSFLTGYNEQFF,TGTGCCAGCAGTTTTCTGACTGGCTACAATGAGCAGTTCTTC
TRBJ1-5,TRBV18,once,NA,CASSPPAGSGIRQPQHF,TGTGCCAGCTCACCACCAGCTGGGAGCGGAATACGGCAGCCCCAGCATTTT
TRBJ1-3,TRBV4-1,NA,NA,CASSLGGRGNTIYF,TGCGCCAGCAGCCTCGGGGGTAGGGGAAACACCATATATTTT
TRBJ1-1,TRBV5-5,NA,NA,CASSLDFPTGGNTEAFF,TGTGCCAGCAGCTTGGACTTTCCGACCGGGGGGAACACTGAAGCTTTCTTT
TRBJ2-7,TRBV5-4,NA,TRBD1,CASSDRGRGAYEQYF,TGTGCCAGCAGTGACAGGGGGCGCGGGGCCTACGAGCAGTACTTC
TRBJ1-1,TRBV9,NA,TRBD1,CASSVPTGENTEAFF,TGTGCCAGCAGCGTCCCGACAGGGGAGAACACTGAAGCTTTCTTT
TRBJ1-1,TRBV5-1,NA,TRBD1,CASSTTGGKVTEAFF,TGCGCCAGCAGCACTACAGGGGGCAAGGTCACTGAAGCTTTCTTT
TRBJ1-1,TRBV15,NA,NA,CATSTAGFRKVDTEAFF,TGTGCCACCAGCACCGCGGGATTCCGGAAGGTAGACACTGAAGCTTTCTTT
TRBJ2-5,TRBV7-9,NA,TRBD2,CASSVDTGIAGKTQYF,TGTGCCAGCAGCGTAGATACAGGGATAGCGGGGAAGACCCAGTACTTC
TRBJ2-1,TRBV7-3,NA,NA,CASSLDRAGDNEQFF,TGTGCCAGCAGCTTAGACCGCGCAGGGGACAATGAGCAGTTCTTC
TRBJ2-3,TRBV20-1,NA,NA,CSPLSTDTQYF,TGCAGTCCCCTAAGCACAGATACGCAGTATTTT
TRBJ2-6,TRBV29-1,NA,NA,CSVDTGSGANVLTF,TGCAGCGTAGATACAGGGTCAGGGGCCAACGTCCTGACTTTC
TRBJ2-5,TRBV27,NA,NA,CASSLISGQETQYF,TGTGCCAGCAGTTTAATAAGCGGCCAAGAGACCCAGTACTTC
TRBJ1-6,TRBV30,NA,NA,CALRGGLGGSYNSPLHF,TGTGCCCTTCGGGGGGGGCTTGGAGGGTCCTATAATTCACCCCTCCACTTT
TRBJ2-1,TRBV2,NA,TRBD2,CAYSREGGNEQFF,TGTGCCTACTCGCGGGAGGGAGGTAATGAGCAGTTCTTC
TRBJ2-7,TRBV6-5,NA,TRBD1,CASSTHHRGEQYF,TGTGCCAGCAGCACCCATCACAGGGGGGAGCAGTACTTC
TRBJ1-2,TRBV10-2,NA,NA,CASYLRDYGYTF,TGCGCCAGCTATTTACGGGACTATGGCTACACCTTC
TRBJ1-1,TRBV12-5,NA,NA,CASGLGGGPGDEAFF,TGTGCTAGTGGTTTAGGGGGGGGCCCTGGGGATGAAGCTTTCTTT
TRBJ2-2,TRBV2,NA,NA,CASSGHGELFF,TGTGCCAGCAGTGGGCACGGGGAGCTGTTTTTT
TRBJ1-5,TRBV4-1,NA,TRBD1,CASSHLPGQGFGLGNQPQHF,TGCGCCAGCAGCCACCTACCGGGACAGGGGTTTGGGCTGGGCAATCAGCCCCAGCATTTT
TRBJ2-1,TRBV2,NA,TRBD1,CATESGTADNEQFF,TGTGCCACCGAATCCGGGACAGCTGACAATGAGCAGTTCTTC
TRBJ2-1,TRBV30,NA,TRBD2,CAWSPTSGTYSEQFF,TGTGCCTGGAGTCCGACTAGCGGTACATACTCGGAGCAGTTCTTC
TRBJ1-5,TRBV30,NA,TRBD1,CAWSAGQGSQPQHF,TGTGCCTGGAGTGCCGGACAGGGTAGTCAGCCCCAGCATTTT
TRBJ2-5,TRBV5-1,NA,TRBD2,CASSTGLAGEVETQYF,TGCGCCAGCAGCACCGGACTAGCGGGAGAGGTGGAGACCCAGTACTTC
TRBJ1-1,TRBV6-6,NA,NA,CASSSTVTNAEAFF,TGTGCCAGCAGTTCCACAGTGACGAACGCTGAAGCTTTCTTT
TRBJ2-7,TRBV6-1,NA,TRBD1,CASSEFGQGLFYEQYF,TGTGCCAGCAGTGAATTTGGACAGGGCCTGTTCTACGAGCAGTACTTC